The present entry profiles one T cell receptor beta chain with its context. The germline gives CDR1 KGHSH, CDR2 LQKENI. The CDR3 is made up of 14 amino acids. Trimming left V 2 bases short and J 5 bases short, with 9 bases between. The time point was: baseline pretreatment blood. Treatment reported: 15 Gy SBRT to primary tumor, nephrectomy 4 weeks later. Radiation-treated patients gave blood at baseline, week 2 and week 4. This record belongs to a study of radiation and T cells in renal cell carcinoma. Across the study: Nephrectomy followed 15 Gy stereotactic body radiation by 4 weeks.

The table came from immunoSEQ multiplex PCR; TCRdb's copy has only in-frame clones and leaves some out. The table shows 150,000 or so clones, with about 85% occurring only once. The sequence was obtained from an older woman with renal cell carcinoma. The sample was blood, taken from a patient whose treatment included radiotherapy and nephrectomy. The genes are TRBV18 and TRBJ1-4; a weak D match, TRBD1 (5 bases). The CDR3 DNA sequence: TGTGCCAGCTCACCAACCAGGGTAAATGAAAAACTGTTTTTT. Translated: CASSPTRVNEKLFF.